Presented here are 21 T cell receptor beta chains from one specimen sequenced in a study of blood T cell repertoires in COVID-19. Assay used: immunoSEQ multiplex PCR; TCRdb lists only in-frame clones, some missing. The sample includes a few hundred thousand clones, 85% to 90% seen only once; the top ten take 10%. The sequencing input was PBMCs or T cells enriched from blood (not recorded which). Source of these receptors: a woman aged 18-29 years who had recovered from COVID-19.

The gene calls are TRBV11-1 and TRBJ2-2; tentatively, D is TRBD2 (5 bases). The germline gives CDR1 SGHAT, CDR2 FQDESV (reference sequence). The CDR3 contains 16 residues. V lost 2 bases and J lost 4, with 14 bases in between. The CDR3 coding sequence is TGTGCCAGCAGCTTATTGGGCCGGCGGGTCACCGGGGAGCTGTTTTTT. Its protein product is CASSLLGRRVTGELFF.

The chain recombines TRBV7-3 with TRBJ2-6, with D perhaps TRBD2 (7 bases). The CDR3 covers 22 residues. CDR1 is SGHTA, CDR2 FQGTGA, per germline. Trimming pared 2 bases from V and 1 base from J, leaving 27 bases between. CDR3 sequence: CASSLGRGAGAPLPSGANVLTF. DNA for the CDR3: TGTGCCAGCAGCTTAGGAAGGGGCGCGGGGGCTCCCTTGCCGTCTGGGGCCAACGTCCTGACTTTC.

The V call is TRBV7-6, the J call TRBJ2-7, with D possibly TRBD2 on 6 matching bases. CDR1 and CDR2 from the germline V gene are SGHVS and FNYEAQ. This CDR3 is 15 amino acids long. Trimming left V 1 base short and J 2 bases short, with 12 bases between. The CDR3 DNA reads as TGTGCCAGCAGCTTAGTGGCAGGGAGGCCCTACGAGCAGTACTTC. Its translation: CASSLVAGRPYEQYF.

The CDR3 here is CASSGRGHYEQYF. CDR3 DNA sequence: TGTGCCAGCAGCGGCAGGGGCCACTACGAGCAGTACTTC. The rearrangement links TRBV6-4 to TRBJ2-7, with TRBD1 as a possible D gene (6 bases). CDR3 length equals 13 residues. Trimming stripped 6 bases from V and 3 bases from J, with 12 bases between. Germline V gene data show CDR1 as MRHNA and CDR2 as SNTAGT.

V gene TRBV2 combines with J gene TRBJ1-1; D is perhaps TRBD1 (6 bases). Trimming took off 2 bases at V and 6 bases at J, with 7 bases between the two ends. The CDR3 extends over 12 amino acids. Germline assignment: CDR1 SNHLY and CDR2 FYNNEI. DNA for the CDR3: TGTGCCAGCAGTGAAAAGGGGGCTGAAGCTTTCTTT. Translation gives CASSEKGAEAFF.

This chain joins TRBV19 and TRBJ1-1; 8 nucleotides line up with TRBD1. Germline V gene lookup returns CDR1 LNHDA and CDR2 SQIVND (reference sequence). V shed 4 bases and J 0 bases; nucleotides not matched to a gene: 1. There are 14 residues in the CDR3. The CDR3 loop is CASSTTGVNTEAFF. The CDR3 bases are TGTGCCAGTAGTACGACAGGGGTGAACACTGAAGCTTTCTTT.

The chain couples TRBV12-3 or TRBV12-4 to TRBJ1-4; 7 positions match TRBD1. With 7 bases clipped from V and 14 bases from J, the junction kept 13 bases outside the gene matches. CDR3 length: 13 residues. CDR3 in amino acids: CASTAGTETGLFF. Here the CDR3 DNA reads TGTGCCAGCACCGCCGGGACAGAGACTGGGCTGTTTTTT.

Here the CDR3 DNA reads TGTGCCAGCAGTTTCCCTAGCGGACTCTCCTACGAGCAGTACTTC. Its translation: CASSFPSGLSYEQYF. The rearrangement links TRBV28 to TRBJ2-7; 7 nucleotides agree with TRBD2. CDR1 is MDHEN, CDR2 SYDVKM, per germline. V shed 3 bases, J shed 0 bases, and the junction held 5 bases outside the gene matches. The CDR3 totals 15 residues.

The rearrangement uses TRBV14 and TRBJ1-3; 8 bases are shared with TRBD1. V lost 5 bases and J lost 4; bases outside the gene matches: 7. There are 15 residues in the CDR3. The germline V gene encodes CDR1 SGHDN and CDR2 FVKESK. The CDR3 sequence is CASSTGQGTGNTIYF. CDR3 coding DNA: TGTGCCAGCAGCACCGGACAGGGAACCGGAAACACCATATATTTT.

This sequence joins TRBV7-9 and TRBJ2-2; TRBD1 matches at 10 bases. CDR1 and CDR2 from the germline V gene are SEHNR and FQNEAQ (reference sequence). V was clipped by 6 bases and J by 1 base; unmatched bases: 5. The CDR3 totals 16 residues. The CDR3 here is CASRTRDRGNTGELFF. The CDR3 nucleotides are TGTGCCAGCAGAACCAGGGACAGGGGGAACACCGGGGAGCTGTTTTTT.

The chain carries TRBV5-5 and TRBJ2-5; D might be TRBD1 (5 bases). The V gene lost 0 bases and the J gene lost 1 base, with 7 bases spanning the gap. The germline CDR1 and CDR2 sequences are SGHKS and YYEKEE (reference sequence). There are 14 residues in the CDR3. CDR3 bases: TGTGCCAGCAGCTTGGTAGGGGTCCAAGAGACCCAGTACTTC. Translated, it gives CASSLVGVQETQYF.

J is TRBJ2-3 and V is TRBV28; weak D call: TRBD2 (6 bases). Trimming removed 7 bases from V and 4 bases from J, with 12 bases in between. CDR1 MDHEN and CDR2 SYDVKM come from the germline V gene. The CDR3 has 13 amino acids. CDR3 residues: CASTGSPPDTQYF. The CDR3 coding sequence is TGTGCCAGCACCGGGAGCCCCCCAGATACGCAGTATTTT. The full variable domain, its missing parts supplied by reference TRBV28 and TRBJ2-3, is DVKVTQSSRYLVKRTGEKVFLECVQDMDHENMFWYRQDPGLGLRLIYFSYDVKMKEKGDIPEGYSVSREKKERFSLILESASTNQTSMYLCASTGSPPDTQYFGPGTRLTVL.

CDR3 residues: CATSDSQDRSYGYTF. The CDR3, as DNA: TGTGCCACCAGTGATTCGCAGGACAGGAGCTATGGCTACACCTTC. The chain is built from TRBV24-1 and TRBJ1-2; 7 nucleotides match TRBD1. The CDR3 length is 15 residues. Germline CDR1 and CDR2: KGHDR and SFDVKD. V shed 2 bases and J 4 bases; nucleotides not matched to a gene: 6.

The V gene is TRBV9, the J gene TRBJ2-5; 8 nucleotides line up with TRBD1. Germline CDR1 is SGDLS and CDR2 is YYNGEE. CDR3 length: 15 amino acids. J gave up 5 bases and V 1 base, and 7 bases lay outside the gene matches. The CDR3 region has the DNA TGTGCCAGCAGCGTAAGGGCAGGGGGCTTTGAGACCCAGTACTTC. It encodes CASSVRAGGFETQYF.

This clone was counted a single time. The chain is built from TRBV18 and TRBJ2-1, with 8 bases matching TRBD1. Germline V gene data show CDR1 as KGHSH and CDR2 as LQKENI. V shed 3 bases and J 8 bases; nucleotides not matched to a gene: 9. CDR3 length equals 15 residues. The CDR3 region is CASSPGQGAQHEQFF. The CDR3 DNA reads TGTGCCAGCTCACCTGGTCAGGGGGCCCAACATGAGCAGTTCTTC.

The genes are TRBV6-9 and TRBJ1-1, with TRBD1 as a possible D gene (6 bases). Trimming took 9 bases from V and 4 from J, leaving 15 bases between them. CDR1 is MNHGY, CDR2 SVAAGI, per germline. This CDR3 comprises 13 residues. CDR3 region: CARRDKGGTEAFF. The CDR3 DNA is TGTGCCAGAAGGGACAAAGGGGGCACTGAAGCTTTCTTT.

This sequence joins TRBV6-1 and TRBJ2-1; the match to TRBD2 covers 14 bases. After removal of 3 bases from V and 2 bases from J, the junction contained 6 bases not matched to a gene. Germline V gene data show CDR1 as MNHNS and CDR2 as SASEGT. This CDR3 is built from 18 residues. The CDR3 coding sequence is TGTGCCAGCAGTGACGGGACTAGCGGGAGTGGCACCTACAATGAGCAGTTCTTC. It specifies CASSDGTSGSGTYNEQFF.

The rearrangement uses TRBV27 and TRBJ1-2; 11 nucleotides agree with TRBD1. Germline V gene sequence: CDR1 MNHEY, CDR2 SMNVEV (reference sequence). J gave up 5 bases and V 5 bases, and 7 bases lay outside the gene matches. This CDR3 has 15 amino acids. The CDR3 here is CASSLRDRGTYGYTF. CDR3 coding DNA: TGTGCCAGCAGTCTACGGGACAGGGGGACTTATGGCTACACCTTC.

The chain carries TRBV5-1 and TRBJ2-5, with 9 nucleotides matching TRBD2. This CDR3 spans 14 amino acids. V was clipped by 4 bases and J by 1 base; unmatched bases: 2. The germline V gene encodes CDR1 SGHRS and CDR2 YFSETQ. As DNA, the CDR3 is TGCGCCAGCAGCGCGGGGGGGACCCAAGAGACCCAGTACTTC. Its protein is CASSAGGTQETQYF.

The chain couples TRBV7-6 to TRBJ2-5, with 10 positions matching TRBD2. The CDR3 sequence is 17 residues long. Trimming at V came to 5 bases and at J to 1 base, leaving 10 bases not matched to a gene. Germline V gives CDR1 SGHVS, CDR2 FNYEAQ. CDR3 sequence (DNA): TGTGCCAGCAGCCTCCAACCTAGCGGGGGATTCCAAGAGACCCAGTACTTC. Protein sequence: CASSLQPSGGFQETQYF.

The chain employs TRBV2 and TRBJ2-7; 8 nucleotides line up with TRBD2. This CDR3 comprises 15 residues. Trimming cost V 2 bases and J 0 bases; bases outside gene matches: 3. The germline gives CDR1 SNHLY, CDR2 FYNNEI. In DNA form, the CDR3 reads TGTGCCAGCAGTGAATCGGGGGGGAACTCCTACGAGCAGTACTTC. It codes for CASSESGGNSYEQYF.